This passage covers 15 T cell receptor beta chains from one sample sequenced in a study of radiation and T cells in renal cell carcinoma. Specified time point: baseline pretreatment blood. Treatment reported: 15 Gy SBRT to primary tumor, nephrectomy 4 weeks later. Data came from immunoSEQ multiplex PCR; TCRdb stores just in-frame clones and leaves some out. The profile covers roughly 100,000 clones, with 65% to 85% appearing a single time and 5% to 6.5% taken by the ten largest. The starting material was blood, obtained from a patient whose treatment included radiotherapy and nephrectomy. The receptors were sampled from a man in his 60s with renal cell carcinoma.

The chain combines TRBV7-8 with TRBJ2-7; no definite D call. This CDR3 has 11 residues. The germline V gene has CDR1 SGHVS and CDR2 FQNEAQ. V was shortened by 7 bases and J by 2 bases, with 6 bases between the two germline ends. CDR3 DNA: TGTGCCAGCACGGAAGCCTACGAGCAGTACTTC. Residues: CASTEAYEQYF.

A single count supports this clone. This chain connects TRBV2 to TRBJ2-2; D is ambiguous. V was clipped by 7 bases and J by 3 bases, with 15 bases between them. Germline-derived CDR1 and CDR2 are SNHLY and FYNNEI. The CDR3 extends over 15 amino acids. The CDR3 nucleotides read TGTGCCAGCACGTCAGTGGCGATATACACCGGGGAGCTGTTTTTT. This sequence encodes CASTSVAIYTGELFF.

The rearrangement links TRBV19 to TRBJ2-5; TRBD1 aligns across 11 bases. This CDR3 comprises 15 residues. Per the germline V gene, CDR1 is LNHDA and CDR2 is SQIVND (reference sequence). The V gene end was trimmed by 4 bases and the J gene end by 6 bases; junction bases not matched to a gene: 7. The DNA for the CDR3 is TGTGCCAGTAGTAAACGGACAGGGGGCGCGCAGACCCAGTACTTC. Amino acid sequence: CASSKRTGGAQTQYF.

The genes are TRBV5-1 and TRBJ2-7; TRBD2 matches 7 bases. This CDR3 has 13 amino acids. The ends lost 4 bases at V and 5 bases at J; junction bases unmatched: 6. Germline CDR1 and CDR2: SGHRS and YFSETQ. CDR3 bases: TGCGCCAGCAGCGGAGTGGGGGGGAACGAGCAGTACTTC. It encodes CASSGVGGNEQYF.

The chain uses TRBV4-3 and TRBJ2-7; perhaps TRBD1 as D (5 bases). Germline CDR1 LGHNA, CDR2 YSLEER. V dropped 0 bases and J dropped 2 bases, with 11 bases sitting between them. The CDR3 covers 15 residues. In DNA form, the CDR3 reads TGCGCCAGCAGCCAAGAGGCGGCAGGGACCTACGAGCAGTACTTC. Translating it yields CASSQEAAGTYEQYF.

The chain couples TRBV10-1 to TRBJ2-1, with D possibly being TRBD1 (5 bases). The germline CDR1 and CDR2 sequences are WNHNN and SYGVQD (reference sequence). The V end was cut by 0 bases, the J end by 2 bases, with 14 bases between. CDR3 length equals 17 residues. The CDR3 DNA reads as TGCGCCAGCAGTGAGTCCCGCCAGGGCACGGCCTACAATGAGCAGTTCTTC. It codes for CASSESRQGTAYNEQFF.

The chain has TRBV5-1 and TRBJ2-1; 7 bases line up with TRBD1. Trimming cost V 6 bases and J 0 bases; bases outside gene matches: 6. Germline loops: CDR1 SGHRS, CDR2 YFSETQ. This CDR3 region has 15 residues. The CDR3 coding sequence is TGCGCCAGCACCTCGACAGGGCTCTCCTACAATGAGCAGTTCTTC. It encodes CASTSTGLSYNEQFF.

CDR3 amino acids: CASSQELPGLAHNEQFF. Written as DNA, the CDR3 is TGCGCCAGCAGCCAAGAACTCCCGGGACTAGCACATAATGAGCAGTTCTTC. The V gene is TRBV4-1, the J gene TRBJ2-1; 9 bases agree with TRBD2. With 0 bases clipped from V and 7 bases from J, the junction kept 10 bases outside the gene matches. CDR3 length: 17 residues. CDR1 and CDR2 (germline): MGHRA, YSYEKL.

The gene calls are TRBV19 and TRBJ2-5; D assignment may be TRBD1 or TRBD2 (5 bases each). The CDR3 extends over 12 amino acids. Looked up from germline, CDR1 is LNHDA and CDR2 is SQIVND (reference sequence). Trimming took 7 bases from V and 2 from J, leaving 8 bases between them. The CDR3 reads CASKGTQETQYF. CDR3 nucleotides: TGTGCCAGTAAGGGGACGCAAGAGACCCAGTACTTC.

The rearrangement uses TRBV7-8 and TRBJ2-7; either TRBD1 or TRBD2 may supply D (6 bases each). The CDR3 has 15 residues. Germline V gene lookup returns CDR1 SGHVS and CDR2 FQNEAQ. Deletions cut 1 base from V and 5 bases from J, with 15 bases between. Here the CDR3 DNA reads TGTGCCAGCAGCTTAGTGGGGGGCCTTCCGAACGAGCAGTACTTC. Its protein is CASSLVGGLPNEQYF.

The rearrangement joins TRBV18 to TRBJ2-7; 8 bases match TRBD2. The CDR3 has 16 amino acids. The V segment lost 2 bases and the J segment 0 bases; nucleotides outside the gene matches: 6. Germline assignment: CDR1 KGHSH and CDR2 LQKENI. CDR3 sequence (DNA): TGTGCCAGCTCACCAGGGGTAGCGGGGAGCTCCTACGAGCAGTACTTC. It encodes CASSPGVAGSSYEQYF.

This clone appeared once. The chain recombines TRBV5-4 with TRBJ2-1, with D unresolved. V dropped 3 bases and J dropped 6 bases, with 7 bases sitting between them. CDR3 size: 12 residues. Germline V gene data show CDR1 as SGHNT and CDR2 as YYREEE (reference sequence). Written as DNA, the CDR3 is TGTGCCAGCAGCTCATTTCTCAATGAGCAGTTCTTC. Its translation is CASSSFLNEQFF.

This clone has more than one count but fewer than ten. The chain links TRBV23-1 to TRBJ2-7; 13 positions match TRBD2. TRBV23-1 is classed as an ORF, of uncertain function. The CDR3 totals 17 residues. V dropped 2 bases and J dropped 4; count of bases not matched to a gene: 8. This CDR3 is CASSQDGTSGTPYEQYF. The CDR3 coding sequence is TGCGCCAGCAGTCAAGACGGGACTAGCGGGACCCCTTACGAGCAGTACTTC.

The chain links TRBV6-5 to TRBJ2-5; D is uncertain. Germline-derived CDR1 and CDR2 are MNHEY and SVGAGI. The CDR3 is 11 amino acids. Trimming cost V 1 base and J 5 bases, with 2 bases left between them. CDR3 residues: CASSYWETQYF. For the CDR3, the DNA is TGTGCCAGCAGTTACTGGGAGACCCAGTACTTC.

The chain joins TRBV11-3 to TRBJ2-1, with 9 nucleotides matching TRBD2. The CDR3 is 14 amino acids. V shed 4 bases, J shed 7 bases, and the junction held 5 bases outside the gene matches. Germline V lookup: CDR1 SGHNT, CDR2 YENEEA. The CDR3 DNA is TGTGCCAGCAGCTCGGGCGGGAGGGATAATGAGCAGTTCTTC. Its translation is CASSSGGRDNEQFF.